The text below deals with one T cell receptor (beta chain). This entry comes from a study of blood T cell repertoires in COVID-19. The germline V and J ends were trimmed by 5 bases and 2 bases, with 12 bases remaining between them. This CDR3 is 14 amino acids long. Germline lookup yields CDR1 MNHNY and CDR2 SVGAGI (reference sequence). TCRdb keeps only in-frame clones here, not all; method: immunoSEQ multiplex PCR. The sample lists about 220,000 clones, more than 65% occurring once. The gene calls are TRBV6-6 and TRBJ1-2; D is ambiguous. The clonotype was recovered from a woman of 80 years or more with acute or convalescent COVID-19. The sequencing input was peripheral blood. The CDR3 DNA reads TGTGCCAGCAGTGCCTCCGGGAGCAACTATGGCTACACCTTC. Translated, it gives CASSASGSNYGYTF.